The 10 T cell receptor beta chains presented below share a single source sample, sequenced in a study of cytomegalovirus exposure and HLA in healthy donors. Primers included in the PCR were 60 Vbeta and 13 Jbeta primers. Method: immunoSEQ multiplex PCR; TCRdb's copy keeps in-frame clones and lacks some. The top ten clones hold 1.3% of a sample with roughly 100,000 clones, around 73% of them seen once. The sample taken for sequencing was PBMCs. The receptors shown here come from a man aged 25 to 40 in good health and CMV-seronegative.

The chain combines TRBV10-3 with TRBJ2-2, with D perhaps TRBD2 (7 bases). CDR1 is ENHRY and CDR2 is SYGVKD in the germline V gene. This CDR3 contains 15 residues. Trimming stripped 4 bases from V and 5 bases from J, with 14 bases between. CDR3 coding DNA: TGTGCCATCAGTGGCGGAAGGGGGGGAACCGGGGAGCTGTTTTTT. Translated, it gives CAISGGRGGTGELFF.

The V gene is TRBV6-5, the J gene TRBJ2-7; D is uncertain. The CDR3 totals 14 residues. The germline V and J ends were trimmed by 5 bases and 0 bases, with 11 bases remaining between them. Germline V gene sequence: CDR1 MNHEY, CDR2 SVGAGI. CDR3: CASSLQRFSYEQYF. The CDR3 DNA is TGTGCCAGCAGTCTTCAGCGTTTCTCCTACGAGCAGTACTTC.

The sample holds a few counts of this clone. Other DNA sequences in the sample encode the same CDR3. CDR3 sequence reads: CASSVGQTYEQYF. DNA for the CDR3: TGTGCCAGCAGCGTAGGGCAGACCTACGAGCAGTACTTC. This chain uses TRBV9 with TRBJ2-7, with unresolved D. Germline V gives CDR1 SGDLS, CDR2 YYNGEE. Trimming shortened V by 0 bases and J by 2 bases, and 6 bases separated the two germline ends. There are 13 residues in the CDR3.

The V call is TRBV5-8, the J call TRBJ1-5; D remains ambiguous. The V and J ends lost 1 base and 15 bases respectively, with 11 bases between them. Germline V CDR1 and CDR2: SGHTS, YDEGEE. The CDR3 contains 11 residues. The CDR3 sequence is CASSLWQAPHF. The DNA of the CDR3 is TGTGCCAGCAGCTTGTGGCAGGCCCCGCATTTT.

The chain has TRBV9 and TRBJ2-3, with 9 bases lining up with TRBD2. Germline values: CDR1 SGDLS, CDR2 YYNGEE. The CDR3 sequence is 13 residues long. The V gene end was trimmed by 8 bases and the J gene end by 3 bases; junction bases not matched to a gene: 4. DNA of the CDR3: TGTGCCAGTGGACTAGCGAGAACAGATACGCAGTATTTT. As protein: CASGLARTDTQYF.

The rearrangement uses TRBV9 and TRBJ2-7; perhaps TRBD2 as D (5 bases). Germline V gene data show CDR1 as SGDLS and CDR2 as YYNGEE. The length of the CDR3 is 14 residues. The ends were cut back, 2 bases at V and 6 bases at J, with 15 bases in the middle. Here the CDR3 reads CASSVDTSEGEQYF. The CDR3 DNA sequence: TGTGCCAGCAGCGTGGATACTTCAGAGGGCGAGCAGTACTTC.

This clone was counted between two and nine times. The V gene is TRBV5-8, the J gene TRBJ1-2, with unresolved D. Trimming left V 0 bases short and J 2 bases short, with 8 bases between. Germline CDR1 SGHTS, CDR2 YDEGEE. The CDR3 sequence is 14 residues long. The CDR3 is CASSLDGNNYGYTF. The CDR3 bases are TGTGCCAGCAGCTTGGACGGGAACAACTATGGCTACACCTTC.

The chain carries TRBV27 and TRBJ2-1; 8 bases fit TRBD1. CDR1 and CDR2 (germline): MNHEY, SMNVEV (reference sequence). V lost 7 bases, J lost 7 bases, and 6 bases stayed unmatched. The CDR3 runs to 13 residues. The CDR3 sequence: CASTQGARNEQFF. Here the CDR3 DNA reads TGTGCCAGCACTCAGGGGGCCAGGAATGAGCAGTTCTTC.

The J gene is TRBJ1-5, the V gene TRBV6-1; D not certain. Trimming took off 7 bases at V and 6 bases at J, with 13 bases between the two ends. Germline CDR1 MNHNS, CDR2 SASEGT. CDR3 length: 13 residues. The CDR3 region is CASTEGAVQPQHF. The CDR3 bases are TGTGCCAGCACCGAAGGTGCGGTTCAGCCCCAGCATTTT.

The chain has TRBV25-1 and TRBJ2-7; a possible D gene is TRBD2 (5 bases). There are 13 residues in the CDR3. Trimming removed 3 bases from V and 2 bases from J, with 8 bases in between. Per the germline V gene, CDR1 is MGHDK and CDR2 is SYGVNS. Written as DNA, the CDR3 is TGTGCCAGCAGTGAGGCGGGTACCTACGAGCAGTACTTC. Translation gives CASSEAGTYEQYF.